This T cell receptor (beta chain) was profiled in a study of response to subunit inactivated influenza vaccine. Using its own MiXCR run on the RT-PCR reads, TCRdb lists one record per CDR3 protein. The sample has 650,000 to 800,000 distinct CDR3 sequences; approximately 15% are singletons. The CDR3 has 15 residues. Germline CDR1 reads LGHDT; CDR2 reads YNNKEL (reference sequence). The V segment lost 3 bases and the J segment 1 base; nucleotides outside the gene matches: 5. Broader study findings: Seasonal influenza vaccination, on each occasion, was suggested by the authors to recruit few new T cells.

As regards this clonotype: The antigen remains undetermined.

Sample: PBMCs from blood, taken 14 days before vaccination. The sequence was obtained from a man in his fifties who received an inactivated influenza vaccine. The chain employs TRBV3-1 and TRBJ2-7; 8 nucleotides line up with TRBD1. The CDR3, as DNA: TGTGCCAGCAGCCAGAGACAGGGGATTTCCTACGAGCAGTACTTC. Its translation: CASSQRQGISYEQYF.